A selection of T cell receptor beta chains follows, all from one sample in a study of blood T cell repertoires in COVID-19. Assay: immunoSEQ multiplex PCR; the TCRdb copy retains only in-frame clones and omits some. Counted here are approximately 440,000 clones, around 90% occurring once; the ten biggest clones make up less than 0.75%. The specimen sequenced was PBMCs or T cells enriched from blood (not recorded which). The receptors derive from a man in his late teens or twenties who had recovered from COVID-19. The CDR3 runs from the conserved cysteine through the conserved F or W. The order of the fields is clone size, D gene, V gene, J gene, CDR3 DNA, CDR3 protein. The D gene is left open where the match is weak. Expanded clones get a size class; other rows say once, few or many, or leave the size out.

clone size: NA; D gene: NA; V gene: TRBV4-1; J gene: TRBJ1-1; CDR3 DNA: TGCGCCAGCAGCCAGGAGGGGACGGCAAACACTGAAGCTTTCTTT; CDR3 protein: CASSQEGTANTEAFF
clone size: NA; D gene: NA; V gene: TRBV6-1; J gene: TRBJ1-3; CDR3 DNA: TGTGCCAGCAGTGAAGGACTATTCTCTGGAAACACCATATATTTT; CDR3 protein: CASSEGLFSGNTIYF
clone size: NA; D gene: NA; V gene: TRBV27; J gene: TRBJ2-7; CDR3 DNA: TGTGCCAGCAGTCCGTTAGCGGTTTCCTACGAGCAGTACTTC; CDR3 protein: CASSPLAVSYEQYF
clone size: NA; D gene: NA; V gene: TRBV3-1/TRBV3-2; J gene: TRBJ2-5; CDR3 DNA: TGTGCCAGCAGACCCTGGGTTGCGGGATACCAAGAGACCCAGTACTTC; CDR3 protein: CASRPWVAGYQETQYF
clone size: NA; D gene: NA; V gene: TRBV30; J gene: TRBJ1-3; CDR3 DNA: TGTGCCTGGAACCGAGCTGGAAACACCATATATTTT; CDR3 protein: CAWNRAGNTIYF
clone size: few; D gene: TRBD1; V gene: TRBV28; J gene: TRBJ1-5; CDR3 DNA: TGTGCCAGCAGCCAGATGGGACAGCGCAATCAGCCCCAGCATTTT; CDR3 protein: CASSQMGQRNQPQHF
clone size: NA; D gene: NA; V gene: TRBV18; J gene: TRBJ1-1; CDR3 DNA: TGTGCCAGCTCACCCCAGGGACTGATGAACACTGAAGCTTTCTTT; CDR3 protein: CASSPQGLMNTEAFF
clone size: NA; D gene: NA; V gene: TRBV4-1; J gene: TRBJ2-3; CDR3 DNA: TGCGCCAGCAGCCGAGCCGGGACTCCGAATACGCAGTATTTT; CDR3 protein: CASSRAGTPNTQYF
clone size: NA; D gene: NA; V gene: TRBV2; J gene: TRBJ2-4; CDR3 DNA: TGTGCCAGCAGTACAGGGCTGGCCAAAAACATTCAGTACTTC; CDR3 protein: CASSTGLAKNIQYF
clone size: NA; D gene: TRBD1; V gene: TRBV5-5; J gene: TRBJ1-1; CDR3 DNA: TGTGCCAGCAGCTTCCGGGACAGGGGGAACACTGAAGCTTTCTTT; CDR3 protein: CASSFRDRGNTEAFF
clone size: NA; D gene: TRBD1; V gene: TRBV5-6; J gene: TRBJ1-1; CDR3 DNA: TGTGCCAGCATCAGACAGGGTGGTACTGAAGCTTTCTTT; CDR3 protein: CASIRQGGTEAFF
clone size: NA; D gene: NA; V gene: TRBV2; J gene: TRBJ2-3; CDR3 DNA: TGTGCCAGCAGCGGGATTCCAGATACGCAGTATTTT; CDR3 protein: CASSGIPDTQYF
clone size: once; D gene: TRBD1; V gene: TRBV28; J gene: TRBJ1-2; CDR3 DNA: TGTGCCAGCAGAGTGGGACAGGGCGGTAATGGCTACACCTTC; CDR3 protein: CASRVGQGGNGYTF
clone size: NA; D gene: TRBD1; V gene: TRBV28; J gene: TRBJ2-3; CDR3 DNA: TGTGCCAGCAGTGCGGACAGGGGCACAGATACGCAGTATTTT; CDR3 protein: CASSADRGTDTQYF
clone size: NA; D gene: NA; V gene: TRBV6-6; J gene: TRBJ1-2; CDR3 DNA: TGTGCCAGCAGTTACTCGTACCCTGCCAGGGTGAAGGGCTACACCTTC; CDR3 protein: CASSYSYPARVKGYTF
clone size: NA; D gene: NA; V gene: TRBV6-4; J gene: TRBJ1-6; CDR3 DNA: TGTGCCAGCAGTGTTTACAGTAATAATTCACCCCTCCACTTT; CDR3 protein: CASSVYSNNSPLHF
clone size: NA; D gene: NA; V gene: TRBV7-2; J gene: TRBJ2-1; CDR3 DNA: TGTGCCAGCAGCCGCCCTGTCCTAGCTGGTTACAATGAGCAGTTCTTC; CDR3 protein: CASSRPVLAGYNEQFF
clone size: NA; D gene: TRBD1; V gene: TRBV19; J gene: TRBJ1-1; CDR3 DNA: TGTGCCAGTAGTGCTCGACAGGGGCTGGGCACTGAAGCTTTCTTT; CDR3 protein: CASSARQGLGTEAFF
clone size: once; D gene: NA; V gene: TRBV2; J gene: TRBJ2-7; CDR3 DNA: TGTGCCAGCAGTGCGGACAGCTACGAGCAGTACTTC; CDR3 protein: CASSADSYEQYF
clone size: NA; D gene: NA; V gene: TRBV5-1; J gene: TRBJ2-5; CDR3 DNA: TGCGCCAGCAGCGGAGGACGGGAGCAAAGTAAAGAGACCCAGTACTTC; CDR3 protein: CASSGGREQSKETQYF